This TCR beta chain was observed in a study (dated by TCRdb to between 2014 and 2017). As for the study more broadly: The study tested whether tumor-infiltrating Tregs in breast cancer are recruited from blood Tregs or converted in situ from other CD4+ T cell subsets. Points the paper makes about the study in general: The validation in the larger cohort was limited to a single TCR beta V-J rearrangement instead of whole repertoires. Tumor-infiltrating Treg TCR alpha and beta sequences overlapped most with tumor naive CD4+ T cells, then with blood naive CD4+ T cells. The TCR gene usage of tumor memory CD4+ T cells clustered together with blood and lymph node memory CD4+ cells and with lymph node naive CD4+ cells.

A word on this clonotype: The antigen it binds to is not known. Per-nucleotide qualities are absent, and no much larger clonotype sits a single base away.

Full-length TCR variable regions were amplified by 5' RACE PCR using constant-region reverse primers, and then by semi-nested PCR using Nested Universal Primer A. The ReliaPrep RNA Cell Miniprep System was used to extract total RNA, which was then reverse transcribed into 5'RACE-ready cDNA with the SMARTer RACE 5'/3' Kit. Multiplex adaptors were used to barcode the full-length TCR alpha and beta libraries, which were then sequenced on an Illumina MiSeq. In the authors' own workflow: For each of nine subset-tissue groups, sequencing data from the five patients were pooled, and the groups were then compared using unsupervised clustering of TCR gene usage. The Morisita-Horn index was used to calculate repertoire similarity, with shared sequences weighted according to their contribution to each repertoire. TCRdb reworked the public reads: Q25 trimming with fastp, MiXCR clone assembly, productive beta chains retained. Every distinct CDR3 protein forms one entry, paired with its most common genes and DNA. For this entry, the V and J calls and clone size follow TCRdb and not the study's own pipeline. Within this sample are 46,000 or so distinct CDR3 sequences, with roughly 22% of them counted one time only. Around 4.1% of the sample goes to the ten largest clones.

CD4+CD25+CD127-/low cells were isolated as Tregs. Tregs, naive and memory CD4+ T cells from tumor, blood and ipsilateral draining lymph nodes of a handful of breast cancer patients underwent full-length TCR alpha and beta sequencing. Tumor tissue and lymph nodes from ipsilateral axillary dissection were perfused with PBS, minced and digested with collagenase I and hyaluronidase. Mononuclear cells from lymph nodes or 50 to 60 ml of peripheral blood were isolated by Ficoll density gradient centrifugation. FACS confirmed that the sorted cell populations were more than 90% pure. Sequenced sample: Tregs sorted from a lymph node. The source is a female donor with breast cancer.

The CDR3 region has the sequence CSASDARGAGSSYNEQFF. The nucleotides are TGCAGTGCTAGTGACGCAAGAGGGGCCGGGAGCTCCTACAATGAGCAGTTCTTC. The receptor chain draws on TRBV20-1 and TRBJ2-1, and perhaps TRBD2 as D gene, on 6 matching bases. CDR1 and CDR2 (DFQATT, SNEGSKA) derive from the germline V gene (reference sequence). Trimming costs V 3 bases and J 0 bases, and their ends lie 21 bases apart. Reading from cysteine to phenylalanine, the CDR3 counts 18 amino acids. This entry keeps only the CDR3 DNA: 54 bases, framed from base 1.